This TCR beta chain derives from a study of T cell responses to AZD1222 COVID-19 vaccine. V lost 1 base and J 4 bases, leaving 12 bases between the germline ends. The germline V gene has CDR1 KGHSH and CDR2 LQKENI. CDR3 length: 15 amino acids. Using immunoSEQ multiplex PCR, the repertoire was profiled, and TCRdb retains in-frame clones only, with some absent. This table holds approximately 85,000 clones, 70% to 90% found once. This TCR came from an adult in good health. The gene calls are TRBV18 and TRBJ2-3, with D perhaps TRBD1 or TRBD2 (5 bases each). This material consisted of peripheral blood, taken on day 0 of AZD1222 vaccination. CDR3 bases: TGTGCCAGCTCACCACTCAAGAGAGGGGCAGATACGCAGTATTTT. Translated: CASSPLKRGADTQYF.